Below are 5 T cell receptor beta chains sequenced from a single sample in a study of T cells in Graves' hyperthyroidism and ophthalmopathy. RNA transcripts gave rise to amplified TCR beta CDR3 regions. The study used the HTBI primer set for a first-round RT-PCR of the TCR CDR3. TCRdb itself ran the multiplex PCR reads through MiXCR, one entry per CDR3 protein. The data hold a few hundred thousand distinct CDR3 sequences, with just over 45% observed a single time. Sequencing input: peripheral blood or thyroid tissue (not recorded which). All receptors come from an adult woman with Graves' disease, either hyperthyroidism or ophthalmopathy (not recorded which).

Points on this clonotype: The missing conserved phenylalanine or tryptophan at the end of this CDR3 makes a read error likely. The DNA is omitted, as the CDR3 cannot be located on it reliably, and the CDR3 follows TCRdb's listing. This sequence joins TRBV14 and TRBJ1-4; TRBD1, the table's D call, lacks a check against the DNA. CDR1 SGHDN and CDR2 FVKESK come from the germline V gene. The CDR3 adds up to 12 amino acids, both ends counted. CDR3 amino acids: CASSQAGGQGVA.

The CDR3 sequence: CSAIGTWPYGYTF. CDR3 in DNA: TGCAGTGCTATTGGGACCTGGCCCTATGGCTACACCTTC. J is TRBJ1-2 and V is TRBV20-1; a weak D match, TRBD1 (5 bases). Trimming pared 4 bases from V and 4 bases from J, leaving 13 bases between. The CDR3 runs to 13 residues. The germline gives CDR1 DFQATT, CDR2 SNEGSKA (reference sequence).

This clonotype was observed at least ten times. The rearrangement joins TRBV29-1 to TRBJ1-1; D perhaps matches TRBD1 (6 bases). V was clipped by 5 bases and J by 0 bases, with 13 bases between them. CDR1 and CDR2 (germline): SQVTM, ANQGSEA. The CDR3 is 14 residues long. The CDR3 DNA follows: TGCAGCGTTTCTGGTGGGACATTGAACACTGAAGCTTTCTTT. It yields the protein CSVSGGTLNTEAFF. The complete variable domain, with remaining parts taken from reference TRBV29-1 and TRBJ1-1, reads SAVISQKPSRDICQRGTSLTIQCQVDSQVTMMFWYRQQPGQSLTLIATANQGSEATYESGFVIDKFPISRPNLTFSTLTVSNMSPEDSSIYLCSVSGGTLNTEAFFGQGTRLTVV.

Of note for this clonotype: A junction boundary mismatches the germline segment, possibly from a read error. V gene TRBV10-3 combines with J gene TRBJ2-7; 7 bases are shared with TRBD1. Germline V lookup: CDR1 ENHRY, CDR2 SYGVKD. CDR3 length: 13 residues. This CDR3 reads CAIGTANTGELYF. CDR3 sequence (DNA): TGTGCCATCGGGACAGCAAACACCGGGGAGCTGTACTTC.

This clonotype was seen at least ten times. The CDR3 loop reads CASSINRGYEQYF. DNA for the CDR3: TGTGCCAGCAGCATAAACCGGGGGTACGAGCAGTACTTC. The chain uses TRBV7-9 and TRBJ2-7; weak D call: TRBD2 (6 bases). V was cut by 5 bases and J by 4 bases, with 12 bases left in between. There are 13 residues in the CDR3. Germline CDR1 SEHNR, CDR2 FQNEAQ (reference sequence).